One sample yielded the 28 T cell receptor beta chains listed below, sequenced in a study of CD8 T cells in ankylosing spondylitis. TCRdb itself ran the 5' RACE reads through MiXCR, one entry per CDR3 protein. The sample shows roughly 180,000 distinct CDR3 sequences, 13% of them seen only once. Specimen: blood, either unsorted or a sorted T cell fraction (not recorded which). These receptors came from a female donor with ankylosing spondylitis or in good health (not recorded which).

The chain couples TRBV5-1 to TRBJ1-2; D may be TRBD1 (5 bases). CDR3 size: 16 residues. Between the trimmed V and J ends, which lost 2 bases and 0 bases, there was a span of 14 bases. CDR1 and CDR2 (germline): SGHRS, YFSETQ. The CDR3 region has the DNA TGCGCCAGCAGCTTATTACCAGGGCCAACTAACTATGGCTACACCTTC. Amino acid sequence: CASSLLPGPTNYGYTF.

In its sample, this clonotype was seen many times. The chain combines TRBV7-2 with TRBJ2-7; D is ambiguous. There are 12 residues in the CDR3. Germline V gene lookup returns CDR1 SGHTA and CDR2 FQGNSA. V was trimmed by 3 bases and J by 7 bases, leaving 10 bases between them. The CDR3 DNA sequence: TGTGCCAGCAGCTTTCCCCACTTGGAGCAGTACTTC. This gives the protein CASSFPHLEQYF.

The CDR3 sequence is CASSLGTGGMAGNTIYF. CDR3 coding DNA: TGTGCCAGCAGCTTAGGGACCGGGGGCATGGCTGGAAACACCATATATTTT. The chain combines TRBV7-6 with TRBJ1-3, with D maybe TRBD1 (6 bases). Trimming took off 1 base at V and 2 bases at J, with 15 bases between the two ends. Looked up from germline, CDR1 is SGHVS and CDR2 is FNYEAQ. There are 17 residues in the CDR3.

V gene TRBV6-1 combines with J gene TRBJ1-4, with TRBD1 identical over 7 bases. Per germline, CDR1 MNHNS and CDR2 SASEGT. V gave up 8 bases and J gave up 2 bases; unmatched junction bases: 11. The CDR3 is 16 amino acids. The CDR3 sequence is CASQNDRVRTNEKLFF. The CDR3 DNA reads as TGTGCCAGCCAAAACGACAGGGTTCGGACTAATGAAAAACTGTTTTTT.

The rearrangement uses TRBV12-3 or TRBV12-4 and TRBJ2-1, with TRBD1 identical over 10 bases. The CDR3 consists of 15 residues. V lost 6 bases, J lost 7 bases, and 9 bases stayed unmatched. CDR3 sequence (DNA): TGTGCCAGCAGAACCACGACAGGGGGCGGGAATGAGCAGTTCTTC. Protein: CASRTTTGGGNEQFF.

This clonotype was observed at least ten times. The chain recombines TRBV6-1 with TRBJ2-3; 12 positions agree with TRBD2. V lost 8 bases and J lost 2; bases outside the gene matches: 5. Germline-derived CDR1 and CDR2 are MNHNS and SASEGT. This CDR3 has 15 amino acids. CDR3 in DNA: TGTGCCAGCGGGGGACTAGCGGGTTTCACAGATACGCAGTATTTT. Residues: CASGGLAGFTDTQYF.

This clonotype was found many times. This chain's CDR3 is CSVGPSNMNTEAFF. CDR3 DNA: TGCAGCGTTGGTCCTTCCAATATGAACACTGAAGCTTTCTTT. The genes are TRBV29-1 and TRBJ1-1; D uncertain. In germline, CDR1 is SQVTM, CDR2 ANQGSEA. This CDR3 has 14 residues. Trimming stripped 4 bases from V and 0 bases from J, with 12 bases between. Full variable domain (missing parts from reference TRBV29-1 and TRBJ1-1): SAVISQKPSRDICQRGTSLTIQCQVDSQVTMMFWYRQQPGQSLTLIATANQGSEATYESGFVIDKFPISRPNLTFSTLTVSNMSPEDSSIYLCSVGPSNMNTEAFFGQGTRLTVV.

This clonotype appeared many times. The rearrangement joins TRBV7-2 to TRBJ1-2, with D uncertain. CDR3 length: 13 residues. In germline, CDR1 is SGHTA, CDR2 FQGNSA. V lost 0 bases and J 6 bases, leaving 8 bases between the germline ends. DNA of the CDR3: TGTGCCAGCAGCTTAGCAAGTCGGGATGGCTACACCTTC. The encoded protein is CASSLASRDGYTF.

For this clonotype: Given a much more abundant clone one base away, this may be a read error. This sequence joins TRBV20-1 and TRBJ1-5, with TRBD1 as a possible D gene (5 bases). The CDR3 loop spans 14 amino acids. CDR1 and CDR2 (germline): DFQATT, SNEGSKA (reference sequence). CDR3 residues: CGASWQGSNQPQHF. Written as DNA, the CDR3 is TGCGGTGCTAGCTGGCAGGGCTCCAATCAGCCCCAGCATTTT.

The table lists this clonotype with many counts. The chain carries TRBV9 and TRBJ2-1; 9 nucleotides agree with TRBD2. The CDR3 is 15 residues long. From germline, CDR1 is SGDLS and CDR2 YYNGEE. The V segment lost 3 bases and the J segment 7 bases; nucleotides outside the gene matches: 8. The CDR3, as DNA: TGTGCCAGCAGCGGGGGGCGGGAGGGCCAGAATGAGCAGTTCTTC. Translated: CASSGGREGQNEQFF.

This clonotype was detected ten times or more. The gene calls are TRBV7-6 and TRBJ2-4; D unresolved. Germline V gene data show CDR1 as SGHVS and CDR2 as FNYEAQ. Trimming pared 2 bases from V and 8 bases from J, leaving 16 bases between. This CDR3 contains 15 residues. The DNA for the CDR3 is TGTGCCAGCAGCTTAACTACTGACCCTAGGGACATTCAGTACTTC. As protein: CASSLTTDPRDIQYF.

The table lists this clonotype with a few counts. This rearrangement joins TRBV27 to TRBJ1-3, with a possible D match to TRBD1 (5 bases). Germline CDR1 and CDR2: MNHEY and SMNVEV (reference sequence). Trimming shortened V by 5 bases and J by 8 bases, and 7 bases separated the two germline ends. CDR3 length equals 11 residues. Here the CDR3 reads CASSPRDTIYF. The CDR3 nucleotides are TGTGCCAGCAGTCCCAGGGACACCATATATTTT.

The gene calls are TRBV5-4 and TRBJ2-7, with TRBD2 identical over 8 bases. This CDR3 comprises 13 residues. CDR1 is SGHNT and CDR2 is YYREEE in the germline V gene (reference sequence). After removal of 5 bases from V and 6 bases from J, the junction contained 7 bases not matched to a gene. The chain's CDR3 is CASSLAGTSEQYF. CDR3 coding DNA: TGTGCCAGCAGTTTAGCGGGAACGAGCGAGCAGTACTTC. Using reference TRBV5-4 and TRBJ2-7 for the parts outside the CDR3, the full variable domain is ETGVTQSPTHLIKTRGQQVTLRCSSQSGHNTVSWYQQALGQGPQFIFQYYREEENGRGNFPPRFSGLQFPNYSSELNVNALELDDSALYLCASSLAGTSEQYFGPGTRLTVT.

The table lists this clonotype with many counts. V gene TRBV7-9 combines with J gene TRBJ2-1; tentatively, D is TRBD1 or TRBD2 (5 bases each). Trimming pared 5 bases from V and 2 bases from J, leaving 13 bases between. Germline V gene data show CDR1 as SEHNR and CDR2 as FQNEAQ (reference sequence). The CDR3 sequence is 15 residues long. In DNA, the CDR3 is TGTGCCAGCAGCCCTCCCGGGACGGCCTACAATGAGCAGTTCTTC. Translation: CASSPPGTAYNEQFF.

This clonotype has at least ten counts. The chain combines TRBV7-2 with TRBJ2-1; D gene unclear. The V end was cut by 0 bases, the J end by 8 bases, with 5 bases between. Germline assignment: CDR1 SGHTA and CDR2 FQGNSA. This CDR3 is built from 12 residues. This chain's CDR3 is CASSLASYEQFF. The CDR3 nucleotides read TGTGCCAGCAGCTTAGCTAGTTATGAGCAGTTCTTC.

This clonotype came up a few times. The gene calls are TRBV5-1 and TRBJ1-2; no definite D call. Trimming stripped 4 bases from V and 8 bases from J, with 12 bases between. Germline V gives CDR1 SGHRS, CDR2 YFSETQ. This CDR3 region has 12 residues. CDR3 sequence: CASSQGSGGYTF. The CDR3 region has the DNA TGCGCCAGCAGCCAAGGGAGTGGCGGCTACACCTTC.

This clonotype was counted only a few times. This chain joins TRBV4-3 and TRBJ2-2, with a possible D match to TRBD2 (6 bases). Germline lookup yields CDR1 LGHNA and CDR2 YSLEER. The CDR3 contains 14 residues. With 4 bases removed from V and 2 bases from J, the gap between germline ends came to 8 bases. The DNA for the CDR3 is TGCGCCAGCAGCCGGGACTTAAACACCGGGGAGCTGTTTTTT. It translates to CASSRDLNTGELFF.

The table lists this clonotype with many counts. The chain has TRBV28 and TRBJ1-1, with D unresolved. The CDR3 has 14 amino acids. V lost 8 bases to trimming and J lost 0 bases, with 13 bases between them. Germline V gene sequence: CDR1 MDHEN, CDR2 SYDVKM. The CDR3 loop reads CASYSGNLNTEAFF. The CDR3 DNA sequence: TGTGCCAGCTATTCGGGCAACCTGAACACTGAAGCTTTCTTT.

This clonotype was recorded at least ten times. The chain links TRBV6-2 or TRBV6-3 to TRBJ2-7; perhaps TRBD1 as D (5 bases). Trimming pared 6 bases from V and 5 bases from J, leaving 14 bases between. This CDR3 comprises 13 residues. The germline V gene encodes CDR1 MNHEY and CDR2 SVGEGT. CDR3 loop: CASRKTVRNEQYF. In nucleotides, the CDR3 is TGTGCCAGCAGGAAGACAGTCCGGAACGAGCAGTACTTC.

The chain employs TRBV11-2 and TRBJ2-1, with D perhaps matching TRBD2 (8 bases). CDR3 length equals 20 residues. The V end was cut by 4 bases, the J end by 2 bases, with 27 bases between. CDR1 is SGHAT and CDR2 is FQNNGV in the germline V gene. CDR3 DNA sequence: TGTGCCAGCAGCTCAAGACAGGGTGGTTCTAGCGGGCTGACCTACAATGAGCAGTTCTTC. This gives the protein CASSSRQGGSSGLTYNEQFF. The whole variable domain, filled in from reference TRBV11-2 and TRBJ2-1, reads EAGVAQSPRYKIIEKRQSVAFWCNPISGHATLYWYQQILGQGPKLLIQFQNNGVVDDSQLPKDRFSAERLKGVDSTLKIQPAKLEDSAVYLCASSSRQGGSSGLTYNEQFFGPGTRLTVL.

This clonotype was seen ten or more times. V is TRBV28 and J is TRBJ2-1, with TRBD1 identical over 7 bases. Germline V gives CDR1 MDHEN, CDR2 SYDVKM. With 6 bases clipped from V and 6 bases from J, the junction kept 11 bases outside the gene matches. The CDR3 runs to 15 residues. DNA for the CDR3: TGTGCCAGCAGCCCCCAGCCGACAGGGATCAATGAGCAGTTCTTC. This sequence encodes CASSPQPTGINEQFF.

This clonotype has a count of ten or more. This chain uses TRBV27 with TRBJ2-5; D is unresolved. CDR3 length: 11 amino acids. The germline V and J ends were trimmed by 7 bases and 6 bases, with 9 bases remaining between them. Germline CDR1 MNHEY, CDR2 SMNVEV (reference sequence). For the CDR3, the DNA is TGTGCCAGCAATAGTGGGAAGACCCAGTACTTC. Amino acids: CASNSGKTQYF.

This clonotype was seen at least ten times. CDR3 residues: CASSSDGLYGYTF. The CDR3 nucleotides read TGTGCCAGCAGCTCCGATGGCCTTTATGGCTACACCTTC. The genes are TRBV6-1 and TRBJ1-2; D unresolved. This CDR3 has 13 amino acids. Trimming shortened V by 6 bases and J by 5 bases, and 13 bases separated the two germline ends. Germline values: CDR1 MNHNS, CDR2 SASEGT.

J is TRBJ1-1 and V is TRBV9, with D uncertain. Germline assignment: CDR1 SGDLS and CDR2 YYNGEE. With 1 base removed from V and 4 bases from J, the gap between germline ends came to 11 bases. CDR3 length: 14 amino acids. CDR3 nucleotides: TGTGCCAGCAGCGTACGCACAGTCGGCACTGAAGCTTTCTTT. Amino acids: CASSVRTVGTEAFF. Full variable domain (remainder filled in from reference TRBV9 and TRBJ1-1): DSGVTQTPKHLITATGQRVTLRCSPRSGDLSVYWYQQSLDQGLQFLIQYYNGEERAKGNILERFSAQQFPDLHSELNLSSLELGDSALYFCASSVRTVGTEAFFGQGTRLTVV.

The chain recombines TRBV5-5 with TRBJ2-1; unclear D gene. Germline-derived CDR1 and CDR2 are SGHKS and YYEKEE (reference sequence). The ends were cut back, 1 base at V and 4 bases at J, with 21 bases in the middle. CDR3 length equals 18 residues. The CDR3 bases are TGTGCCAGCAGCTTGCAGGTTTCAGCCAATACGGAGTACAATGAGCAGTTCTTC. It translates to CASSLQVSANTEYNEQFF.

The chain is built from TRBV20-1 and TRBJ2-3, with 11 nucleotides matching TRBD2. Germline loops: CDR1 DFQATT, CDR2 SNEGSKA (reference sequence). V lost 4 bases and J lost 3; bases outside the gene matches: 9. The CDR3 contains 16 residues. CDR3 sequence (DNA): TGCAGTGCTACCCATACTAGCGGGAGTCGGACAGATACGCAGTATTTT. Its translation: CSATHTSGSRTDTQYF.

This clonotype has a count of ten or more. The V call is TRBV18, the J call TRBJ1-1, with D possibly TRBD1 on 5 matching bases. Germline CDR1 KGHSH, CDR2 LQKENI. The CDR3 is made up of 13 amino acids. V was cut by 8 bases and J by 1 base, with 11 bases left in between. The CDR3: CASSRDGNTEAFF. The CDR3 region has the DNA TGTGCCAGCAGCCGGGACGGGAACACTGAAGCTTTCTTT.

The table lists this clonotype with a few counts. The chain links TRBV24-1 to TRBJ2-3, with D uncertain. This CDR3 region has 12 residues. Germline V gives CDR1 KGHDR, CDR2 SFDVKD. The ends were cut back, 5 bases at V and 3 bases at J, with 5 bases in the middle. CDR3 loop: CATSVGTDTQYF. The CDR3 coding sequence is TGTGCCACCAGTGTAGGGACAGATACGCAGTATTTT.